The 25 T cell receptor beta chains listed next were all sequenced from one sample in a study of T cells in Graves' hyperthyroidism and ophthalmopathy. Amplification of TCR beta CDR3 regions was performed using RNA transcripts as template. The study used the HTBI primer set for a first-round RT-PCR of the TCR CDR3. TCRdb redid the calling of the multiplex PCR reads with MiXCR, one entry per CDR3 protein. The top ten hold approximately 30% of the sample, which has a few hundred thousand distinct CDR3 sequences, more than 15% seen once. Sequencing used blood. The receptors come from a woman aged 30 to 39 with Graves' ophthalmopathy.

This clonotype showed up many times. V is TRBV5-1 and J is TRBJ2-7; 8 nucleotides match TRBD1. CDR3 length equals 15 residues. V lost 4 bases, J lost 5 bases, and 11 bases stayed unmatched. CDR1 and CDR2 (germline): SGHRS, YFSETQ. CDR3 DNA sequence: TGCGCCAGCAGCCCCACAGGGGGAGTATCACACGAGCAGTACTTC. Its protein product is CASSPTGGVSHEQYF.

This clonotype was found a few times. V usage is TRBV28 and J usage is TRBJ2-7, with D perhaps matching TRBD1 (6 bases). Trimming cost V 5 bases and J 0 bases, with 11 bases left between them. The germline gives CDR1 MDHEN, CDR2 SYDVKM. The CDR3 consists of 14 residues. This CDR3 is CASSDQGISYEQYF. For the CDR3, the DNA is TGTGCCAGCAGTGACCAGGGGATCTCCTACGAGCAGTACTTC.

V and J are TRBV20-1 and TRBJ2-7; 9 bases match TRBD2. Near its end, the DNA agrees better with TRBJ2-1, so the J call may be wrong. Germline-derived CDR1 and CDR2 are DFQATT and SNEGSKA (reference sequence). The CDR3 has 15 residues. The CDR3 nucleotides read TGCAGTGACAACCGTATAGCGGGAGAAACCTACGAGCAGTTCTTC. Protein: CSDNRIAGETYEQFF.

This clonotype has only one observation. The CDR3 sequence: CASREGTVYEQYF. DNA for the CDR3: TGTGCCAGCAGAGAAGGGACAGTCTACGAGCAGTACTTC. J is TRBJ2-7 and V is TRBV28, with TRBD1 identical over 7 bases. This CDR3 has 13 amino acids. Germline trimming cut 6 bases from V and 3 bases from J; bases unmatched to any gene: 5. Germline values: CDR1 MDHEN, CDR2 SYDVKM.

This clonotype came up a few times. CDR3 region: CASSLVGSTEQFF. The CDR3 coding sequence is TGTGCCAGCAGCTTGGTTGGGTCTACGGAGCAGTTCTTC. The chain uses TRBV5-5 and TRBJ2-1, with unresolved D. The CDR3 is made up of 13 amino acids. CDR1 and CDR2 from the germline V gene are SGHKS and YYEKEE (reference sequence). The V end was cut by 0 bases, the J end by 10 bases, with 11 bases between.

V gene TRBV5-1 combines with J gene TRBJ2-5, with TRBD2 identical over 8 bases. CDR1 is SGHRS and CDR2 is YFSETQ in the germline V gene. Trimming at V came to 6 bases and at J to 4 bases, leaving 2 bases not matched to a gene. This CDR3 is built from 12 residues. The CDR3 is CASTLAGETQYF. Written as DNA, the CDR3 is TGCGCCAGCACCCTAGCGGGAGAGACCCAGTACTTC.

The chain has TRBV9 and TRBJ2-7; D may be TRBD1 (5 bases). V gave up 2 bases and J gave up 1 base, with 13 bases separating them. The CDR3 totals 15 residues. Germline V lookup: CDR1 SGDLS, CDR2 YYNGEE. The CDR3: CASSVTGLPSYEQYF. The CDR3 nucleotides read TGTGCCAGCAGCGTCACAGGATTACCTTCCTACGAGCAGTACTTC.

This clonotype was recorded at least ten times. The CDR3 DNA reads TGTGCCAGCAGTTACAGGCTAGCAGAAGAGACCCAGTACTTC. Its translation: CASSYRLAEETQYF. The rearrangement links TRBV6-5 to TRBJ2-5, with D possibly TRBD2 on 5 matching bases. The CDR3 runs 14 residues. CDR1 is MNHEY and CDR2 is SVGAGI in the germline V gene. Trimming pared 2 bases from V and 3 bases from J, leaving 10 bases between.

V gene TRBV20-1 combines with J gene TRBJ2-1; D possibly corresponds to TRBD1 (5 bases). Trimming pared 0 bases from V and 4 bases from J, leaving 19 bases between. CDR3 length equals 17 residues. In germline, CDR1 is DFQATT, CDR2 SNEGSKA (reference sequence). CDR3 region: CSARDRKGLPIYNEQFF. The CDR3 DNA follows: TGCAGTGCTAGAGATAGGAAGGGGCTACCGATTTACAATGAGCAGTTCTTC.

This chain links TRBV7-8 with TRBJ2-3; 8 bases match TRBD2. The V gene end was trimmed by 0 bases and the J gene end by 8 bases; junction bases not matched to a gene: 25. The V gene's germline CDR1 is SGHVS and CDR2 FQNEAQ. This CDR3 has 21 residues. CDR3 DNA: TGTGCCAGCAGCTTAGCTCGGCAGGAGGCGGGGGTAGCGGGAATGGAGGGTACGCAGTATTTT. The encoded protein is CASSLARQEAGVAGMEGTQYF.

This clonotype was seen at least ten times. V and J are TRBV12-3 or TRBV12-4 and TRBJ2-7; TRBD1 agrees at 7 bases. J gave up 7 bases and V 6 bases, and 12 bases lay outside the gene matches. The CDR3 loop spans 14 amino acids. The CDR3 nucleotides are TGTGCCAGCAGCCAGACAGGGCCGGGTGGAGAGCAGTACTTC. It specifies CASSQTGPGGEQYF.

In its sample, this clonotype was seen many times. This chain connects TRBV30 to TRBJ2-1, with 8 nucleotides matching TRBD2. Germline lookup yields CDR1 GTSNPN and CDR2 SVGIG (reference sequence). The V segment lost 4 bases and the J segment 7 bases; nucleotides outside the gene matches: 12. There are 15 residues in the CDR3. For the CDR3, the DNA is TGTGCCTGGAATAGCGGGATCCCCATTGGGAATGAGCAGTTCTTC. Translation gives CAWNSGIPIGNEQFF.

This clonotype was counted at least ten times. V gene TRBV11-2 combines with J gene TRBJ2-1; 15 bases fit TRBD2. This CDR3 comprises 16 residues. V lost 5 bases and J lost 10; bases outside the gene matches: 9. Germline-derived CDR1 and CDR2 are SGHAT and FQNNGV. The CDR3 protein is CASSHGLAGGAMEQFF. The DNA for the CDR3 is TGTGCCAGCAGCCACGGACTAGCGGGAGGGGCGATGGAGCAGTTCTTC.

In this sample, this clonotype turned up once. A much larger clone is a single base away; this may be a read error. The V gene is TRBV12-3 or TRBV12-4, the J gene TRBJ2-3; either TRBD1 or TRBD2 may fit D (5 bases each). The CDR3 is 16 amino acids. CDR3 sequence (DNA): TGTGCCAACAGTTTGAGTCAACGGGGCACGGCAGATACGCAGTATTTT. It codes for CANSLSQRGTADTQYF.

The chain couples TRBV6-1 to TRBJ2-1; 7 nucleotides align to TRBD1. V shed 6 bases and J 6 bases; nucleotides not matched to a gene: 8. CDR1 is MNHNS and CDR2 is SASEGT in the germline V gene. This CDR3 is 14 amino acids long. The CDR3 DNA follows: TGTGCCAGCAGGGACCTACAGGGGAGCAATGAGCAGTTCTTC. Its translation is CASRDLQGSNEQFF.

V gene TRBV27 combines with J gene TRBJ1-6, with D tentatively TRBD1 (6 bases). The CDR3 is 15 amino acids. V dropped 6 bases and J dropped 7 bases, with 16 bases sitting between them. Germline V CDR1 and CDR2: MNHEY, SMNVEV (reference sequence). Here the CDR3 reads CASREVWTENSPLHF. The CDR3 DNA sequence: TGTGCCAGCAGAGAGGTTTGGACAGAGAATTCACCCCTCCACTTT.

This clonotype was picked up many times. The chain has TRBV28 and TRBJ1-1; D gene uncertain. Germline V lookup: CDR1 MDHEN, CDR2 SYDVKM. V gave up 7 bases and J gave up 0 bases, with 15 bases separating them. The CDR3 runs to 15 residues. In DNA form, the CDR3 reads TGTGCCAGCAACTCGAACGGCTTGATGAACACTGAAGCTTTCTTT. Protein: CASNSNGLMNTEAFF.

This clonotype was seen many times. Here the CDR3 DNA reads TGTGCCAGCAGTTTAGGCGGGAGGGGAAGCAGCTCCTACAATGAGCAGTTCTTC. It encodes CASSLGGRGSSSYNEQFF. The V gene is TRBV28, the J gene TRBJ2-1, with TRBD2 matching 9 bases. CDR1 and CDR2 (germline): MDHEN, SYDVKM. The CDR3 covers 18 residues. After removal of 2 bases from V and 0 bases from J, the junction contained 8 bases not matched to a gene.

Comments on this clonotype: This may come from a read error, since a much larger clone is one base off. The chain combines TRBV7-2 with TRBJ2-7; D is perhaps TRBD2 (5 bases). The germline V gene has CDR1 SGHTA and CDR2 FQGNSA. The CDR3 loop spans 11 amino acids. V was clipped by 7 bases and J by 6 bases, with 10 bases between them. CDR3 region: CASNVEGEQYF. The CDR3 nucleotides read TGTGCCAGCAATGTAGAGGGCGAGCAGTACTTC.

In the case of this clonotype: A read error may account for a junction end that differs from germline. The chain is built from TRBV5-1 and TRBJ2-1; the match to TRBD2 covers 10 bases. There are 15 residues in the CDR3. Germline assignment: CDR1 SGHRS and CDR2 YFSETQ. The CDR3 here is CASSWGTSADNEQFF. CDR3 nucleotides: TGTGCCAGCAGCTGGGGGACTAGCGCAGACAATGAGCAGTTCTTC.

This clonotype was seen at least ten times. The chain's CDR3 is CASSLLRGRGETQYF. DNA for the CDR3: TGTGCCAGCAGCTTATTGCGGGGGCGGGGGGAGACCCAGTACTTC. The chain carries TRBV7-2 and TRBJ2-5, with a weak D call TRBD2 (7 bases). Germline assignment: CDR1 SGHTA and CDR2 FQGNSA. The V and J ends lost 2 bases and 5 bases respectively, with 15 bases between them. The CDR3 loop spans 15 amino acids.

This clonotype has a single count. This may stem from a read error, because a much larger clone lies one nucleotide away. The CDR3 spells CASSQSRNEQFF. The CDR3 DNA sequence: TGTGCCAGCAGCCAAAGTCGGAATGAGCAGTTCTTC. The J gene is TRBJ2-1, the V gene TRBV4-2, with D hard to call. The CDR3 runs to 12 residues. V was pared by 2 bases and J by 7 bases, with 6 bases between. Germline V CDR1 and CDR2: LGHNA, YNFKEQ.

This clonotype occurred a few times. The J gene is TRBJ1-6, the V gene TRBV7-8; tentatively, D is TRBD1 (6 bases). Germline values: CDR1 SGHVS, CDR2 FQNEAQ. The V end was cut by 4 bases, the J end by 12 bases, with 16 bases between. The CDR3 has 14 amino acids. CDR3 sequence (DNA): TGTGCCAGCAGCTGGGGGCTTGGGGACAAACCCCTCCACTTT. This sequence encodes CASSWGLGDKPLHF.

This clonotype was recorded at least ten times. The chain couples TRBV7-3 to TRBJ2-5; the D gene is possibly TRBD2 (6 bases). V lost 6 bases to trimming and J lost 2 bases, with 16 bases between them. Per the germline V gene, CDR1 is SGHTA and CDR2 is FQGTGA. The CDR3 spans 15 residues. CDR3 amino acids: CASSLSGVWQETQYF. As DNA, the CDR3 is TGTGCCAGCAGTTTATCGGGAGTATGGCAAGAGACCCAGTACTTC.

In its sample, this clonotype was seen many times. The chain uses TRBV6-1 and TRBJ1-1; a possible D gene is TRBD1 (5 bases). Germline V CDR1 and CDR2: MNHNS, SASEGT. Between the trimmed V and J ends, which lost 1 base and 4 bases, there was a span of 13 bases. The CDR3 has 15 amino acids. Written as DNA, the CDR3 is TGTGCCAGCAGTGAAGTTATAGGGACGGGCACTGAAGCTTTCTTT. Protein sequence: CASSEVIGTGTEAFF.